The clone carrying this TCR beta chain has at least ten counts. The antigen is not known. The data were obtained in a study of regulatory T cells in long-lasting Graves disease. In building TCR beta libraries, iRepertoire HTBI primers were used together with Arm-PCR of CDR3 regions. Each CDR3 protein gets one entry after TCRdb re-called the multiplex PCR reads with MiXCR. Of approximately 350,000 distinct CDR3 sequences detected, approximately 25% appear once; the ten largest clones hold around 30%. As to time point: persistent/refractory GD, antithyroid drugs over 5 years with positive TRAb. Extracted PBMC RNA gave rise to the TCR library. Whole-study results and caveats: Sharing of public clonotypes was greater in persistent patients (more than 2,500) than in new patients (roughly 970). Thyroid tissue went unstudied; only peripheral blood was examined.

Specimen: peripheral blood mononuclear cells (PBMCs), collected when the disease was refractory, from a patient treated with antithyroid drugs. This clonotype was sampled from a woman aged 40 to 50 with Graves disease.

The CDR3: CASSLLRGWLAGGEELFF. The CDR3 region has the DNA TGTGCCAGCAGTTTACTCCGCGGGTGGCTAGCGGGAGGCGAGGAGCTGTTTTTT. The V and J genes are TRBV28 and TRBJ2-2, with TRBD2 identical over 11 bases. This CDR3 comprises 18 residues. Germline V gene data show CDR1 as MDHEN and CDR2 as SYDVKM. With V trimmed by 2 bases and J by 10 bases, 15 bases remained unmatched. Full variable domain (missing parts from reference TRBV28 and TRBJ2-2): DVKVTQSSRYLVKRTGEKVFLECVQDMDHENMFWYRQDPGLGLRLIYFSYDVKMKEKGDIPEGYSVSREKKERFSLILESASTNQTSMYLCASSLLRGWLAGGEELFFGEGSRLTVL.